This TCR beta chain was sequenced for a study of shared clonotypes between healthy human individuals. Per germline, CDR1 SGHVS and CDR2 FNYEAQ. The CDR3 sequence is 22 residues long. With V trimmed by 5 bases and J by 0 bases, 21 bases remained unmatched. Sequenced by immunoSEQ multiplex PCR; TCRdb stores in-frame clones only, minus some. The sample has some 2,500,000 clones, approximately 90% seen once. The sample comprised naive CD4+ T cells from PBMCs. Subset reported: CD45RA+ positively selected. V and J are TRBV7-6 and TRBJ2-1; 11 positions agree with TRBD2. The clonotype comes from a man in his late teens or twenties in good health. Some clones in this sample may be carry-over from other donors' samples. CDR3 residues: CASSPKEQLATSGSASYNEQFF. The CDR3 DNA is TGTGCCAGCAGCCCAAAAGAACAACTAGCCACTAGCGGGAGCGCCTCCTACAATGAGCAGTTCTTC.